The next 5 T cell receptor beta chains were all read from a single sample in a study of T cell repertoires in cytomegalovirus infection. From the reads, TCRdb called clonotypes with MiXCR, one entry per CDR3 protein. Among over 300,000 distinct CDR3 sequences listed, about a sixth were seen once. Sequencing was performed on PBMCs. These receptors were collected from a human donor in good health (CMV status not recorded). Some clones in this sample may be carry-over from other donors' samples.

V and J are TRBV6-6 and TRBJ2-7; 7 nucleotides align to TRBD1. There are 14 residues in the CDR3. CDR1 is MNHNY, CDR2 SVGAGI, per germline (reference sequence). V lost 2 bases and J lost 2; bases outside the gene matches: 3. The CDR3 here is CASSYRDSTYEQYF. The CDR3, as DNA: TGTGCCAGCAGTTACCGGGACAGTACCTACGAGCAGTACTTC.

The table lists this clonotype with a few counts. The CDR3 region has the DNA TGTGCCAGCAGCGTCGGACAGGGCGGGGGTTCGGCTAATGAAAAACTGTTTTTT. This gives the protein CASSVGQGGGSANEKLFF. The rearrangement uses TRBV9 and TRBJ1-4; 8 nucleotides line up with TRBD1. Trimming at V came to 2 bases and at J to 3 bases, leaving 12 bases not matched to a gene. Germline V gene lookup returns CDR1 SGDLS and CDR2 YYNGEE. The CDR3 is 18 amino acids.

This clonotype has more than one count but fewer than ten. V is TRBV7-6 and J is TRBJ1-3, with D possibly matching TRBD1 (6 bases). Germline values: CDR1 SGHVS, CDR2 FNYEAQ. The CDR3 contains 17 residues. Trimming stripped 4 bases from V and 0 bases from J, with 16 bases between. The CDR3 DNA is TGTGCCAGCAGCTATGTAGGGGGATTCCTCTCTGGAAACACCATATATTTT. It encodes CASSYVGGFLSGNTIYF.

This clonotype appeared many times. The chain combines TRBV7-2 with TRBJ2-7; TRBD2 aligns across 15 bases. Looked up from germline, CDR1 is SGHTA and CDR2 is FQGNSA. This CDR3 has 16 amino acids. V trimming: 4 bases; J trimming: 5 bases; junction bases outside the gene matches: 6. CDR3 nucleotides: TGTGCCAGCAGCTACGGACTAGCGGGGGGGCAACACGAGCAGTACTTC. Protein product: CASSYGLAGGQHEQYF.

The V call is TRBV10-3, the J call TRBJ2-2, with 8 bases that match TRBD2. The CDR3 has 16 amino acids. The V gene's germline CDR1 is ENHRY and CDR2 SYGVKD. Trimming took 6 bases from V and 0 from J; bases not matched to a gene: 6. The CDR3 region is CAISLSGGANTGELFF. The CDR3 DNA reads TGTGCCATCAGCCTAAGCGGGGGAGCGAACACCGGGGAGCTGTTTTTT.